Following are 8 T cell receptor beta chains from one sample sequenced in a study of T cells after posttransplantation cyclophosphamide. Assay used: immunoSEQ multiplex PCR; TCRdb lists only in-frame clones, some missing. Of some 61,000 clones in the sample, 93% were seen once. Sequenced sample: PBMCs. Source of these receptors: a woman in her twenties or thirties in good health and a related stem cell transplant donor.

This clone was seen a handful of times. This sample also contains other DNA sequences that code for the same CDR3. The chain uses TRBV20-1 and TRBJ2-7; D ambiguous. CDR3 size: 11 residues. Germline assignment: CDR1 DFQATT and CDR2 SNEGSKA (reference sequence). V lost 3 bases to trimming and J lost 2 bases, with 5 bases between them. CDR3 sequence reads: CSASTAYEQYF. CDR3 coding DNA: TGCAGTGCTAGTACGGCCTACGAGCAGTACTTC.

V gene TRBV27 combines with J gene TRBJ1-1, with D perhaps matching TRBD1 (6 bases). Germline V gene sequence: CDR1 MNHEY, CDR2 SMNVEV (reference sequence). V was cut by 4 bases and J by 1 base, with 10 bases left in between. The CDR3 has 14 amino acids. This CDR3 reads CASSWTDPNTEAFF. The CDR3 region has the DNA TGTGCCAGCAGTTGGACAGACCCGAACACTGAAGCTTTCTTT.

The genes are TRBV5-5 and TRBJ2-3; D call uncertain. The CDR3 spans 11 residues. V lost 4 bases and J 3 bases, leaving 3 bases between the germline ends. Per the germline V gene, CDR1 is SGHKS and CDR2 is YYEKEE (reference sequence). The CDR3 coding sequence is TGTGCCAGCAGCCGGACAGATACGCAGTATTTT. Its translation is CASSRTDTQYF.

The gene calls are TRBV2 and TRBJ1-2; a possible D gene is TRBD1 (5 bases). This CDR3 has 13 amino acids. Trimming cost V 5 bases and J 2 bases, with 9 bases left between them. The germline CDR1 and CDR2 sequences are SNHLY and FYNNEI. The CDR3 spells CASSPRQNYGYTF. CDR3 DNA: TGTGCCAGCAGTCCTCGACAGAACTATGGCTACACCTTC.

The V and J genes are TRBV29-1 and TRBJ1-2; the match to TRBD1 covers 8 bases. Per germline, CDR1 SQVTM and CDR2 ANQGSEA. This CDR3 is built from 12 residues. V dropped 5 bases and J dropped 8; count of bases not matched to a gene: 7. This CDR3 reads CSVRQGARGYTF. Written as DNA, the CDR3 is TGCAGCGTTCGCCAGGGGGCTAGGGGCTACACCTTC.

This chain connects TRBV11-3 to TRBJ2-2; the D gene is possibly TRBD2 (5 bases). This CDR3 region has 16 residues. The germline V gene has CDR1 SGHNT and CDR2 YENEEA. Between the trimmed V and J ends, which lost 1 base and 5 bases, there was a span of 14 bases. Written as DNA, the CDR3 is TGTGCCAGCAGCTTAGGGAGAGGGAGTGGAACCGGGGAGCTGTTTTTT. Encoded protein: CASSLGRGSGTGELFF.

The genes are TRBV30 and TRBJ1-1; TRBD1 agrees at 7 bases. This CDR3 is built from 14 residues. Germline values: CDR1 GTSNPN, CDR2 SVGIG (reference sequence). V trimming: 0 bases; J trimming: 10 bases; junction bases outside the gene matches: 11. The CDR3 reads CAWSVTGTDIAAFF. The DNA for the CDR3 is TGTGCCTGGAGTGTAACCGGGACAGACATTGCAGCTTTCTTT.

The rearrangement joins TRBV19 to TRBJ2-3; TRBD2 aligns across 10 bases. The germline V gene has CDR1 LNHDA and CDR2 SQIVND (reference sequence). The CDR3 is 16 residues long. J was trimmed by 3 bases and V by 2 bases; bases with no gene match: 5. The CDR3 region has the DNA TGTGCCAGTAGTATAATAGCGGGGGGCCCGACAGATACGCAGTATTTT. This sequence encodes CASSIIAGGPTDTQYF.